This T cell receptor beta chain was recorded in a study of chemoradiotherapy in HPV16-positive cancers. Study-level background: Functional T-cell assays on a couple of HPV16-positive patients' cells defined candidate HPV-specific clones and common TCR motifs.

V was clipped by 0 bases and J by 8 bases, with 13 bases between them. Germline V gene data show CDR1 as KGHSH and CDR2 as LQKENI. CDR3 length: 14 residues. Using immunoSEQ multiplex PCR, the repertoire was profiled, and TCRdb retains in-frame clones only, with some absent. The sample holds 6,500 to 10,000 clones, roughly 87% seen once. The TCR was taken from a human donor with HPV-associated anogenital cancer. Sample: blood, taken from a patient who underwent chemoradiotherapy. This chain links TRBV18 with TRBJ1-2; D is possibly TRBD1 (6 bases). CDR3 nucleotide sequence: TGTGCCAGCTCACCACCTAGGACAGTTGTGGGCTACACCTTC. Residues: CASSPPRTVVGYTF.